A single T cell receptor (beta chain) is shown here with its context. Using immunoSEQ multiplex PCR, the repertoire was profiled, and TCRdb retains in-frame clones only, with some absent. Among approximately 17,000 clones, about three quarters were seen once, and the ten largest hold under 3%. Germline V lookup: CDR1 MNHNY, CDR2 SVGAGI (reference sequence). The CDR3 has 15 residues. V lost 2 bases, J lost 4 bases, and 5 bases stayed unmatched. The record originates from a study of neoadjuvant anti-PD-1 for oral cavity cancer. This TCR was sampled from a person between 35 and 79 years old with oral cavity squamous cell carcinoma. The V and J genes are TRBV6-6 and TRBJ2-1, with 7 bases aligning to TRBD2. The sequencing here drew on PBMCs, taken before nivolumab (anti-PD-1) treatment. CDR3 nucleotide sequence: TGTGCCAGCAGTTACGGGAGGGCGGGGTACAATGAGCAGTTCTTC. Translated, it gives CASSYGRAGYNEQFF.